These 19 T cell receptor beta chains were all obtained from the same sample, sequenced in a study of blood T cells in healthy people across ages. Sample-barcoded 5' priming and a J-beta primer mix drove a second PCR of roughly 6 to 12 cycles. Each CDR3 protein is one row after TCRdb ran MiXCR on the 5' RACE reads. The sample gives some 1.1 million distinct CDR3 sequences, roughly two fifths of which show up once; roughly 13% is in the top ten. The sample taken for sequencing was blood. These receptors originate from a man aged 18 to 30 in good health.

The gene calls are TRBV6-1 and TRBJ2-2, with 9 bases matching TRBD1. CDR1 and CDR2 from the germline V gene are MNHNS and SASEGT. The CDR3 totals 14 residues. V was clipped by 6 bases and J by 7 bases; unmatched bases: 6. The CDR3 sequence: CASRNRGHGGELFF. The CDR3 region has the DNA TGTGCCAGCAGAAACAGGGGGCATGGCGGGGAGCTGTTTTTT.

This rearrangement joins TRBV6-2 or TRBV6-3 to TRBJ1-1, with D perhaps TRBD1 (5 bases). The CDR3 totals 18 residues. V shed 5 bases and J shed 1 base, with 23 bases lying between them. Per germline, CDR1 MNHEY and CDR2 SVGEGT. CDR3 protein: CASSQREAGYPSNTEAFF. The CDR3 DNA reads as TGTGCCAGCAGTCAACGAGAAGCAGGGTACCCCTCGAACACTGAAGCTTTCTTT.

This chain links TRBV7-2 with TRBJ2-7; D assignment may be TRBD1 or TRBD2 (5 bases each). The CDR3 is 14 residues long. The germline V and J ends were trimmed by 0 bases and 7 bases, with 13 bases remaining between them. CDR1 is SGHTA, CDR2 FQGNSA, per germline. The CDR3 spells CASSLAGVSNEQYF. The CDR3 nucleotides read TGTGCCAGCAGCTTAGCGGGGGTCTCAAATGAGCAGTACTTC.

This clonotype occurred many times. J is TRBJ2-7 and V is TRBV12-3 or TRBV12-4, with a tentative D call TRBD1 (6 bases). CDR3 length equals 13 residues. V lost 3 bases and J 4 bases, leaving 10 bases between the germline ends. This chain's CDR3 is CASSFGRGYEQYF. In DNA, the CDR3 is TGTGCCAGCAGTTTTGGCAGGGGTTACGAGCAGTACTTC.

The genes are TRBV7-2 and TRBJ1-2; weak D call: TRBD1 (6 bases). Germline assignment: CDR1 SGHTA and CDR2 FQGNSA. With 5 bases removed from V and 5 bases from J, the gap between germline ends came to 24 bases. CDR3 size: 17 residues. The CDR3 coding sequence is TGTGCCAGCAGCCCCGCCCCGCTGATATCAGGGGAGTATGGCTACACCTTC. Its protein product is CASSPAPLISGEYGYTF.

V and J are TRBV4-3 and TRBJ2-5; 7 bases match TRBD1. TRBJ2-7 explains the end of the DNA better; the J call may be wrong. In germline, CDR1 is LGHNA, CDR2 YSLEER. This CDR3 is built from 16 residues. CDR3 residues: CASSPKAHRGANEQYF. The CDR3 bases are TGCGCCAGCAGCCCCAAAGCCCACAGGGGTGCGAACGAGCAGTACTTC.

This clonotype was seen a handful of times. The chain combines TRBV5-5 with TRBJ2-7, with D hard to call. The CDR3 runs 15 residues. CDR1 is SGHKS, CDR2 YYEKEE, per germline (reference sequence). Trimming shortened V by 5 bases and J by 2 bases, and 17 bases separated the two germline ends. The CDR3 reads CASRPQGPFTYEQYF. The CDR3 nucleotides read TGTGCCAGCAGGCCTCAAGGCCCGTTTACCTACGAGCAGTACTTC.

This chain uses TRBV29-1 with TRBJ1-2; D gene uncertain. The CDR3 totals 13 residues. V lost 0 bases and J lost 4, with 9 bases in between. Germline CDR1 reads SQVTM; CDR2 reads ANQGSEA. CDR3 DNA sequence: TGCAGCGTTGAAGATAGTCTGTTCTATGGCTACACCTTC. It is translated as CSVEDSLFYGYTF. The variable domain in full, with the rest retrieved from reference TRBV29-1 and TRBJ1-2, is SAVISQKPSRDICQRGTSLTIQCQVDSQVTMMFWYRQQPGQSLTLIATANQGSEATYESGFVIDKFPISRPNLTFSTLTVSNMSPEDSSIYLCSVEDSLFYGYTFGSGTRLTVV.

This chain uses TRBV6-6 with TRBJ2-1, with D possibly being TRBD1 or TRBD2 (6 bases each). V was trimmed by 2 bases and J by 12 bases, leaving 20 bases between them. CDR3 size: 15 residues. Germline V CDR1 and CDR2: MNHNY, SVGAGI (reference sequence). The CDR3 spells CASSYARGPRDGQFF. Written as DNA, the CDR3 is TGTGCCAGCAGTTACGCACGGGGGCCCAGGGATGGGCAGTTCTTC.

This rearrangement joins TRBV19 to TRBJ2-1; tentative D call: TRBD2 (6 bases). This CDR3 is built from 12 residues. V gave up 5 bases and J gave up 10 bases, with 12 bases separating them. Germline loops: CDR1 LNHDA, CDR2 SQIVND (reference sequence). CDR3 in DNA: TGTGCCAGTAGTCTGACACGGGGGGAGCAGTTCTTC. It specifies CASSLTRGEQFF.

Comment on this clonotype: This may arise from a read error, as a much more abundant clone is one base away. V and J are TRBV5-1 and TRBJ2-3; 7 bases are shared with TRBD1. The J segment lost 4 bases and the V segment lost 3 bases, leaving 11 bases of the junction unmatched. Germline loops: CDR1 SGHRS, CDR2 YFSETQ. The CDR3 has 16 amino acids. The CDR3 here is CASSWTGQVISDTQYF. The CDR3 nucleotides are TGCGCCAGCAGCTGGACCGGACAGGTTATTTCAGATACGCAGTATTTT.

CDR3 DNA sequence: TGTGCCAGCCTAGACGGACACCAAAATTCACCCCTCCACTTT. It encodes CASLDGHQNSPLHF. This chain connects TRBV6-1 to TRBJ1-6, with D possibly matching TRBD1 (5 bases). Between the trimmed V and J ends, which lost 8 bases and 7 bases, there was a span of 15 bases. This CDR3 comprises 14 residues. CDR1 is MNHNS and CDR2 is SASEGT in the germline V gene.

This clonotype was recorded a few times. The rearrangement joins TRBV20-1 to TRBJ2-7, with a possible D match to TRBD1 (6 bases). This CDR3 has 11 amino acids. The V end was cut by 8 bases, the J end by 7 bases, with 15 bases between. Per the germline V gene, CDR1 is DFQATT and CDR2 is SNEGSKA (reference sequence). The CDR3 region has the DNA TGCAGTTTACAGGGTTCGAATGAGCAGTACTTC. Translated, it gives CSLQGSNEQYF.

This clonotype was counted between two and nine times. The V gene is TRBV29-1, the J gene TRBJ1-2, with D tentatively TRBD1 (6 bases). The germline gives CDR1 SQVTM, CDR2 ANQGSEA. The CDR3 consists of 14 residues. Trimming shortened V by 1 base and J by 9 bases, and 18 bases separated the two germline ends. The CDR3 sequence is CSVEVGRGMSRYTF. CDR3 nucleotides: TGCAGCGTTGAAGTGGGAAGGGGGATGAGCCGCTACACCTTC.

The V and J genes are TRBV9 and TRBJ1-2; no firm D call. The CDR3 totals 13 residues. The germline V and J ends were trimmed by 0 bases and 3 bases, with 6 bases remaining between them. Germline CDR1 reads SGDLS; CDR2 reads YYNGEE. CDR3 nucleotide sequence: TGTGCCAGCAGCGTAGACGGTCACTATGGCTACACCTTC. It encodes CASSVDGHYGYTF.

The chain combines TRBV10-3 with TRBJ1-3; D remains unclear. This CDR3 spans 14 amino acids. The V end lost 2 bases, the J end lost 1 base, and 6 bases lay between the germline ends. CDR1 and CDR2 from the germline V gene are ENHRY and SYGVKD. CDR3 sequence (DNA): TGTGCCATCAGTGAGGGGTATTCTGGAAACACCATATATTTT. Amino acid sequence: CAISEGYSGNTIYF.

This rearrangement joins TRBV7-8 to TRBJ2-2, with D tentatively TRBD1 (5 bases). The CDR3 covers 16 residues. V lost 5 bases to trimming and J lost 7 bases, with 20 bases between them. CDR1 SGHVS and CDR2 FQNEAQ come from the germline V gene. CDR3 DNA: TGTGCCAGCAGCCCCCGCTTAGCAGGGAAGGACGGGGAGCTGTTTTTT. Protein product: CASSPRLAGKDGELFF.

In its sample, this clonotype was seen once. The rearrangement joins TRBV4-1 to TRBJ2-2; unclear D gene. The CDR3 consists of 13 residues. V lost 5 bases and J 1 base, leaving 5 bases between the germline ends. CDR1 is MGHRA and CDR2 is YSYEKL in the germline V gene. The CDR3 bases are TGCGCCAGCAGCACAGTGAACACCGGGGAGCTGTTTTTT. Its translation is CASSTVNTGELFF.

This rearrangement joins TRBV7-8 to TRBJ2-2; tentative D call: TRBD2 (6 bases). The CDR3 totals 17 residues. V gave up 1 base and J gave up 3 bases, with 15 bases separating them. CDR1 and CDR2 from the germline V gene are SGHVS and FQNEAQ. CDR3 coding DNA: TGTGCCAGCAGCTTAGGTGGGACTCGGACTCACACCGGGGAGCTGTTTTTT. This sequence encodes CASSLGGTRTHTGELFF.